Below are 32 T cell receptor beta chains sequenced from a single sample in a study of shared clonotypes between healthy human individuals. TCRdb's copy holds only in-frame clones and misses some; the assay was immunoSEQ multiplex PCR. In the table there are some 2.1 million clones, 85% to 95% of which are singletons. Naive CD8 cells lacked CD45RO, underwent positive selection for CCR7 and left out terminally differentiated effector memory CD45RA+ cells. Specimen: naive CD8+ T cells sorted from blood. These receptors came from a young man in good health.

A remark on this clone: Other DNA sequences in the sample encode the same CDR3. This CDR3 is CASSYSQGAYEQYF. DNA for the CDR3: TGTGCCAGCAGTTACTCACAGGGTGCCTACGAGCAGTACTTC. The V call is TRBV6-6, the J call TRBJ2-7; possible D gene TRBD1, 6 bases. This CDR3 comprises 14 residues. V lost 0 bases and J 2 bases, leaving 8 bases between the germline ends. Germline V lookup: CDR1 MNHNY, CDR2 SVGAGI (reference sequence).

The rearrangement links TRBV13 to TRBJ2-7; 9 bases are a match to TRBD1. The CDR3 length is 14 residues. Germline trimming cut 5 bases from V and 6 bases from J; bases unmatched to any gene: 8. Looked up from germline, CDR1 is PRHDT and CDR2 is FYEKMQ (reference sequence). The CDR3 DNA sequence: TGTGCCAGCAGCAGGGACAGGGATTTGTTCGAGCAGTACTTC. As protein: CASSRDRDLFEQYF. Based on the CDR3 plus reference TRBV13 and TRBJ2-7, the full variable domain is AAGVIQSPRHLIKEKRETATLKCYPIPRHDTVYWYQQGPGQDPQFLISFYEKMQSDKGSIPDRFSAQQFSDYHSELNMSSLELGDSALYFCASSRDRDLFEQYFGPGTRLTVT.

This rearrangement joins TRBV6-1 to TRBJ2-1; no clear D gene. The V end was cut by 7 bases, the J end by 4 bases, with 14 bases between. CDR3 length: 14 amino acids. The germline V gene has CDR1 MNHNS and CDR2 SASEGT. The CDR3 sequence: CASIPDRSYNEQFF. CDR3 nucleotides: TGTGCCAGCATCCCTGACCGGAGTTACAATGAGCAGTTCTTC.

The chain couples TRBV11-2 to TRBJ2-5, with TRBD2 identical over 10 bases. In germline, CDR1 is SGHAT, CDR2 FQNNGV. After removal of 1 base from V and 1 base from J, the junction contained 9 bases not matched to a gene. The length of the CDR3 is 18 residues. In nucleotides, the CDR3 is TGTGCCAGCAGCTTAGGGGCTAGCGGGAGAGCCCCCCAAGAGACCCAGTACTTC. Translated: CASSLGASGRAPQETQYF.

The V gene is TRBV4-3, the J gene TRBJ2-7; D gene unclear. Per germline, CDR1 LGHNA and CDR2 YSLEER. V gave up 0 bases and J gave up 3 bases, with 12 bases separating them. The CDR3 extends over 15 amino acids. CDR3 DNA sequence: TGCGCCAGCAGCCAAGAGCGGAGAATCTACTACGAGCAGTACTTC. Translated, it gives CASSQERRIYYEQYF.

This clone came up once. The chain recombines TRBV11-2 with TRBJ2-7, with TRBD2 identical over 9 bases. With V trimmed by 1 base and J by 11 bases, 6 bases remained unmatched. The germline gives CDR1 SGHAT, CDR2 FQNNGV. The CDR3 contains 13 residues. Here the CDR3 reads CASSLGPGGREYF. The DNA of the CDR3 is TGTGCCAGCAGCTTAGGACCAGGCGGGAGGGAGTACTTC.

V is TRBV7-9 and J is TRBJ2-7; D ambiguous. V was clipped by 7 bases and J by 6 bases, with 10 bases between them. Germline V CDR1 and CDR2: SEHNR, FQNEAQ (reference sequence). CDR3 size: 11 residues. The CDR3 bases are TGTGCCAGCACCTCCCTGGGCGAGCAGTACTTC. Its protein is CASTSLGEQYF.

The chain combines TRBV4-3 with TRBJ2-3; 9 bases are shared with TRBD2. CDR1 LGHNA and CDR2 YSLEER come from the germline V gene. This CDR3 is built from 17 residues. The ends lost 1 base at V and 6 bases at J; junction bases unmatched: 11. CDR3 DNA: TGCGCCAGCAGCCAAGGCTACCGGGTAGCGGGAGCTGATACGCAGTATTTT. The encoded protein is CASSQGYRVAGADTQYF.

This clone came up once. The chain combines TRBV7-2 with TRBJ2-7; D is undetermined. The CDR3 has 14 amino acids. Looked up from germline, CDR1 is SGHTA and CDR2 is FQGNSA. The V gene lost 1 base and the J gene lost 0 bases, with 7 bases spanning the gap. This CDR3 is CASSLGWSSYEQYF. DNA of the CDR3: TGTGCCAGCAGCTTAGGATGGAGCTCCTACGAGCAGTACTTC.

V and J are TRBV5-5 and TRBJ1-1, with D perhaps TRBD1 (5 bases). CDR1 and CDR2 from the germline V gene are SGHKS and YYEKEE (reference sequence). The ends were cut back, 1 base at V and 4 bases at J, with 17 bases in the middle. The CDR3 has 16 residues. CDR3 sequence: CASSLSGHGTLTEAFF. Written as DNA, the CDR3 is TGTGCCAGCAGCTTGAGCGGACACGGAACCCTCACTGAAGCTTTCTTT.

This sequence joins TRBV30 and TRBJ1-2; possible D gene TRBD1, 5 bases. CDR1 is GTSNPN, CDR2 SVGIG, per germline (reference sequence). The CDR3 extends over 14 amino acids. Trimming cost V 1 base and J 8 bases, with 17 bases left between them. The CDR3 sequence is CAWSGMAGRRGYTF. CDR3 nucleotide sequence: TGTGCCTGGAGTGGCATGGCAGGGAGGAGAGGCTACACCTTC.

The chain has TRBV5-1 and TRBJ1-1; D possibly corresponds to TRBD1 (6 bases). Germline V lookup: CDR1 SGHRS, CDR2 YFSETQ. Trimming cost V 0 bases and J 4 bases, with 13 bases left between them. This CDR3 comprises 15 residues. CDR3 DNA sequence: TGCGCCAGCAGCTTGGCCAAGGGGGAGATCACTGAAGCTTTCTTT. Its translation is CASSLAKGEITEAFF.

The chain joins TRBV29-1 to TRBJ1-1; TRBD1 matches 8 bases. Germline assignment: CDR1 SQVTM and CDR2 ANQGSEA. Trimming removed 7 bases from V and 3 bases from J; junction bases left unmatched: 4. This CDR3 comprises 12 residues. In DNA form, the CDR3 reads TGCAGCGCTACAGGGGGTGACACTGAAGCTTTCTTT. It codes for CSATGGDTEAFF.

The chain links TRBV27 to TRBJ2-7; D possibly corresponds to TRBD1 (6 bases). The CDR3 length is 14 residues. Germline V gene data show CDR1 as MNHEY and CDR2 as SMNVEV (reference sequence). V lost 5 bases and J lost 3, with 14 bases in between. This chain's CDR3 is CASSRGTLYYEQYF. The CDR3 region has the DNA TGTGCCAGCAGTCGTGGGACACTCTACTACGAGCAGTACTTC.

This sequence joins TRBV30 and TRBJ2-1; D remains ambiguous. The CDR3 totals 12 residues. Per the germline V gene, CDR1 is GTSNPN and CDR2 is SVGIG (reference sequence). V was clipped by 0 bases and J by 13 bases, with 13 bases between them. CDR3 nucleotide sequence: TGTGCCTGGAGTGTACAGACGGCCACCCAGTTCTTC. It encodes CAWSVQTATQFF. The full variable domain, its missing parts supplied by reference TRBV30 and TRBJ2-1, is SQTIHQWPATLVQPVGSPLSLECTVEGTSNPNLYWYRQAAGRGLQLLFYSVGIGQISSEVPQNLSASRPQDRQFILSSKKLLLSDSGFYLCAWSVQTATQFFGPGTRLTVL.

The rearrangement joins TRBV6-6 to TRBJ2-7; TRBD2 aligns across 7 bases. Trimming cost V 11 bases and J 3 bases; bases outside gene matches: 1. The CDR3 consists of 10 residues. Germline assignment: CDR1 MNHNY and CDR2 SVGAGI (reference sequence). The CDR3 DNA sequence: TGTGCCGGGGGGGACTACGAGCAGTACTTC. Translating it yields CAGGDYEQYF.

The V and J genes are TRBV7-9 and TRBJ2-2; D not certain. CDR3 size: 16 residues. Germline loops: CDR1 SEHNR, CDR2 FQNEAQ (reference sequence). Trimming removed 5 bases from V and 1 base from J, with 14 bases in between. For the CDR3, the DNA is TGTGCCAGCAGCCCCCAGGTGGCTTTGAACACCGGGGAGCTGTTTTTT. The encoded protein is CASSPQVALNTGELFF.

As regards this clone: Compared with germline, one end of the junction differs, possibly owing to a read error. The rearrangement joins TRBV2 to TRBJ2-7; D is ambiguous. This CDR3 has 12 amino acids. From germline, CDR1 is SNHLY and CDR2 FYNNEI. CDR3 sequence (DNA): TGTGCCAGCAGGGAAGAGTTATACGAGCAGTACTTC. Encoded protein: CASREELYEQYF.

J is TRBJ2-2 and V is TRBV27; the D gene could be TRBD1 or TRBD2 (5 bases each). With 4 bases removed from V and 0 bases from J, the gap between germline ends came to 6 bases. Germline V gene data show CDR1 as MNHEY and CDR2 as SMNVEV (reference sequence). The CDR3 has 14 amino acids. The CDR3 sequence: CASSWDPNTGELFF. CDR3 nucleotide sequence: TGTGCCAGCAGTTGGGACCCGAACACCGGGGAGCTGTTTTTT.

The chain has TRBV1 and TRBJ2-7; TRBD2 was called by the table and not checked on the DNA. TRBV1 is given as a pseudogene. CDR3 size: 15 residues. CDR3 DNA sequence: TGCACCAGCAGCCAAGAAGGTACTAGCTCCTACGAGCAGTACTTC. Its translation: CTSSQEGTSSYEQYF.

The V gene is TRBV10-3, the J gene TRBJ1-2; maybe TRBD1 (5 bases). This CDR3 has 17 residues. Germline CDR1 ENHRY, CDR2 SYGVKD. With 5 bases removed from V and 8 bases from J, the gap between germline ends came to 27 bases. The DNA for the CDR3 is TGTGCCATCAGTAACCCGAGTGGGGGGTCAGTTCTCTGGGGCTACACCTTC. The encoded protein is CAISNPSGGSVLWGYTF.

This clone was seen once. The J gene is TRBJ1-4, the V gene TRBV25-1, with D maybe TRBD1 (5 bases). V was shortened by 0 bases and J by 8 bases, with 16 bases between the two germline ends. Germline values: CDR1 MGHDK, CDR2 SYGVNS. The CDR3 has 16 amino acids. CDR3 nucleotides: TGTGCCAGCAGTGAATACTCGCAGGGTGGGCGAGAAAAACTGTTTTTT. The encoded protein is CASSEYSQGGREKLFF.

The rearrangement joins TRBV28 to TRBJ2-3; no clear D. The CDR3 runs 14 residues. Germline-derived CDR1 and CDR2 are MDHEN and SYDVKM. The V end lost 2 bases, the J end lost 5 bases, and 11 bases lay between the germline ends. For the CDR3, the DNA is TGTGCCAGCAGTTTAGTGGTCAACAAAGATACGCAGTATTTT. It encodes CASSLVVNKDTQYF.

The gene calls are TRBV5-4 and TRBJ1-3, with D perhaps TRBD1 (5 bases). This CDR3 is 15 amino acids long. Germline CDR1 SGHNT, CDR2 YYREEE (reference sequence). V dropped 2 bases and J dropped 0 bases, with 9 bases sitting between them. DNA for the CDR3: TGTGCCAGCAGCTTTGAGGGGAGCTCTGGAAACACCATATATTTT. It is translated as CASSFEGSSGNTIYF.

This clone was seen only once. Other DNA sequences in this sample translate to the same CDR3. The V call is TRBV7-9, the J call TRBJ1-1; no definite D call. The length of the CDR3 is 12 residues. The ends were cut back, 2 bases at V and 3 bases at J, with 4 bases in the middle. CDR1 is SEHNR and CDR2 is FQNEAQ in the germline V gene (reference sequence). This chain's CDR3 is CASSLSDTEAFF. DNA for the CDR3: TGTGCCAGCAGCTTATCCGACACTGAAGCTTTCTTT.

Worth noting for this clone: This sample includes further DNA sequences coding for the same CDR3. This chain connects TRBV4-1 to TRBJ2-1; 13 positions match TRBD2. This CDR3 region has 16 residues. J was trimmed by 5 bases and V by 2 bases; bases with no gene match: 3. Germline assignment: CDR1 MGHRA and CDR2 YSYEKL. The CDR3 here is CASSQLLAGGDNEQFF. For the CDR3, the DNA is TGCGCCAGCAGCCAACTACTAGCGGGGGGGGACAATGAGCAGTTCTTC.

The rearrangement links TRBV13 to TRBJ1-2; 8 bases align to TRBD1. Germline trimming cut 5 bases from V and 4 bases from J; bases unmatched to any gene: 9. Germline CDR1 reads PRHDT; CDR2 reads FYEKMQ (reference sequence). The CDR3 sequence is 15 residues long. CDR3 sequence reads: CASSGQQGVGYGYTF. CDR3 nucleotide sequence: TGTGCCAGCAGCGGACAACAGGGGGTGGGCTATGGCTACACCTTC. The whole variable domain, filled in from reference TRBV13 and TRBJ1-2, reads AAGVIQSPRHLIKEKRETATLKCYPIPRHDTVYWYQQGPGQDPQFLISFYEKMQSDKGSIPDRFSAQQFSDYHSELNMSSLELGDSALYFCASSGQQGVGYGYTFGSGTRLTVV.

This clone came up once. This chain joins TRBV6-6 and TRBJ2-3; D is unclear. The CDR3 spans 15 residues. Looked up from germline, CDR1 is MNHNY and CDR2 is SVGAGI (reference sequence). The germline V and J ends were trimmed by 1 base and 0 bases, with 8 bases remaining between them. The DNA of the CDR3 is TGTGCCAGCAGTTACTTCCGCGGAAGCACAGATACGCAGTATTTT. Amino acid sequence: CASSYFRGSTDTQYF.

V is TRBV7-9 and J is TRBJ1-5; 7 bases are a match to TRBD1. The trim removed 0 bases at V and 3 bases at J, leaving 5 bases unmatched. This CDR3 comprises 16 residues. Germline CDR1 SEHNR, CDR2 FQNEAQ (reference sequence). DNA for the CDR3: TGTGCCAGCAGCTTAGCGCAGGGGGGGCCCAATCAGCCCCAGCATTTT. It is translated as CASSLAQGGPNQPQHF.

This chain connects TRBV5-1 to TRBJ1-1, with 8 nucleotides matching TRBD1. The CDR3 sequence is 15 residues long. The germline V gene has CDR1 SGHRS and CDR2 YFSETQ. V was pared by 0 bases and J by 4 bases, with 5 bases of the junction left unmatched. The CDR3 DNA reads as TGCGCCAGCAGCTTGGGACCAGGGACAGGCACTGAAGCTTTCTTT. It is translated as CASSLGPGTGTEAFF. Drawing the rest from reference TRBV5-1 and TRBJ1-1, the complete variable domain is KAGVTQTPRYLIKTRGQQVTLSCSPISGHRSVSWYQQTPGQGLQFLFEYFSETQRNKGNFPGRFSGRQFSNSRSEMNVSTLELGDSALYLCASSLGPGTGTEAFFGQGTRLTVV.

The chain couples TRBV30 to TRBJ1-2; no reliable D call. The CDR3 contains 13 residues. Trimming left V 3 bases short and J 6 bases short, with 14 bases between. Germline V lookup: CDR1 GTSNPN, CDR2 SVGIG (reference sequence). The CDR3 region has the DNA TGTGCCTGGAGCTTGCAGGAAACCCATGGCTACACCTTC. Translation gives CAWSLQETHGYTF. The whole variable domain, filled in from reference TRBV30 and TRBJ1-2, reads SQTIHQWPATLVQPVGSPLSLECTVEGTSNPNLYWYRQAAGRGLQLLFYSVGIGQISSEVPQNLSASRPQDRQFILSSKKLLLSDSGFYLCAWSLQETHGYTFGSGTRLTVV.

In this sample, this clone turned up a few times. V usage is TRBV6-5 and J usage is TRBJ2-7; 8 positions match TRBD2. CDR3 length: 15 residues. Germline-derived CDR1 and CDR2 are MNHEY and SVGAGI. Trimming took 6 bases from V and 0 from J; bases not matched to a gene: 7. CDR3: CASSTSGLSSYEQYF. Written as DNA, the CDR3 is TGTGCCAGCAGCACTAGCGGATTGAGCTCCTACGAGCAGTACTTC.